These T cell receptor beta chains were read from a single sample in a study of T cells in localized non-small cell lung cancer. Data came from immunoSEQ multiplex PCR; TCRdb stores just in-frame clones and leaves some out. In the table there are about 47,000 clones, around 86% of which are singletons. The sample consisted of PBMCs, taken before any cancer treatment. These receptors were taken from a man aged 40 to 69 with stage II lung adenocarcinoma. Both conserved end residues are trimmed from each CDR3. The size entry is marked missing in some rows and otherwise reads once, few, many or a size class.

V gene	clone size	J gene	CDR3 protein
TRBV5-5	-	TRBJ1-3	ASSLIGGNTIY
TRBV7-3	-	TRBJ2-5	ASSLRQGMAQY
TRBV9	-	TRBJ2-5	ASSVDVQETQY
TRBV2	-	TRBJ1-5	ASGKEGTGYQPQH
TRBV5-1	-	TRBJ2-1	ASSLARRVAEQF
TRBV5-1	once	TRBJ1-1	ASSFSIRTTEAF
TRBV5-1	-	TRBJ1-2	ASSLEQGGGYT
TRBV29-1	-	TRBJ1-5	SPSQPQH
TRBV5-1	-	TRBJ1-5	ASSSTTGSNQPQH
TRBV4-1	-	TRBJ2-1	ASSQEETSSYNEQF
TRBV28	-	TRBJ2-3	ASSPPGPYTDTQY
TRBV4-2	once	TRBJ1-2	ASSSVGRGLRYGYT
TRBV6-5	-	TRBJ2-7	ASSEDPGSYEQY
TRBV19	-	TRBJ1-2	ASSPRTSWGANYGYT
TRBV7-9	-	TRBJ2-7	ASSLAEGGPSYEQY
TRBV7-8	-	TRBJ1-5	ASSQVGASEERNQPQH
TRBV5-1	-	TRBJ1-1	ASSPGPVGGSGEAF
TRBV4-1	-	TRBJ2-4	ASSQDRSGGKNIQY
TRBV10-3	-	TRBJ1-2	AITPAAHANYGYT
TRBV19	few	TRBJ2-2	ASSIIVVNTGELF
TRBV27	-	TRBJ1-1	ASSSRGTGGGGEAF
TRBV5-6	-	TRBJ2-5	ASSFRQSIWPQY
TRBV5-1	once	TRBJ1-6	ASSLDPSSYNSPLH
TRBV19	-	TRBJ2-4	ASREAGPNIQY
TRBV7-3	few	TRBJ1-1	ASSSTGSTEAF
TRBV9	-	TRBJ2-2	ASSVGAGGATGELF